Below are 21 T cell receptor beta chains sequenced from a single sample in a study of technical replicates of blood from several donors. Data came from immunoSEQ multiplex PCR; TCRdb stores just in-frame clones and leaves some out. The table lists about 89,000 clones, around 96% of them singletons. Sequenced sample: T cells isolated from PBMCs. These receptors were collected from a human donor in good health.

The J gene is TRBJ2-1, the V gene TRBV5-1; weak D call: TRBD2 (6 bases). The V and J ends lost 5 bases and 9 bases respectively, with 21 bases between them. In germline, CDR1 is SGHRS, CDR2 YFSETQ. The length of the CDR3 is 15 residues. The chain's CDR3 is CASRYAGGRISEQFF. The DNA for the CDR3 is TGCGCCAGCAGATATGCCGGGGGAAGAATCAGTGAGCAGTTCTTC.

This rearrangement joins TRBV14 to TRBJ2-1, with a possible D match to TRBD2 (5 bases). Trimming removed 4 bases at V and 7 bases at J, with 17 bases between. The length of the CDR3 is 15 residues. CDR1 is SGHDN and CDR2 is FVKESK in the germline V gene. The DNA of the CDR3 is TGTGCCAGCAGCCTAGCGCGATCAGGAGTGAATGAGCAGTTCTTC. It translates to CASSLARSGVNEQFF. The entire variable domain, with the rest obtained from reference TRBV14 and TRBJ2-1, is as follows: EAGVTQFPSHSVIEKGQTVTLRCDPISGHDNLYWYRRVMGKEIKFLLHFVKESKQDESGMPNNRFLAERTGGTYSTLKVQPAELEDSGVYFCASSLARSGVNEQFFGPGTRLTVL.

This chain connects TRBV4-1 to TRBJ1-5; 10 bases align to TRBD1. The J segment lost 7 bases and the V segment lost 4 bases, leaving 13 bases of the junction unmatched. Germline V gene data show CDR1 as MGHRA and CDR2 as YSYEKL. This CDR3 spans 17 amino acids. The CDR3: CASSRSPGTGVNQPQHF. The CDR3 DNA follows: TGCGCCAGCAGCCGTTCCCCCGGGACAGGGGTAAACCAGCCCCAGCATTTT.

The table lists this clone with a count of one. V usage is TRBV27 and J usage is TRBJ2-1, with D possibly TRBD2 on 6 matching bases. Germline loops: CDR1 MNHEY, CDR2 SMNVEV (reference sequence). This CDR3 region has 16 residues. The ends were cut back, 0 bases at V and 4 bases at J, with 13 bases in the middle. DNA for the CDR3: TGTGCCAGCAGTTTATCGGGGGGAGCCGCATACAATGAGCAGTTCTTC. It codes for CASSLSGGAAYNEQFF.

The genes are TRBV5-4 and TRBJ1-3, with a tentative D call TRBD1 (5 bases). This CDR3 contains 15 residues. Deletions cut 6 bases from V and 0 bases from J, with 13 bases between. Germline assignment: CDR1 SGHNT and CDR2 YYREEE (reference sequence). This CDR3 reads CASNSQAASGNTIYF. The CDR3 coding sequence is TGTGCCAGCAACTCACAGGCGGCCTCTGGAAACACCATATATTTT.

This chain connects TRBV18 to TRBJ2-1, with 8 bases identical to TRBD1. This CDR3 contains 14 residues. V was clipped by 2 bases and J by 9 bases; unmatched bases: 6. The germline V gene encodes CDR1 KGHSH and CDR2 LQKENI. This CDR3 reads CASSPTGQGAEQFF. DNA for the CDR3: TGTGCCAGCTCACCAACTGGACAGGGAGCTGAGCAGTTCTTC.

The V call is TRBV7-9, the J call TRBJ1-2; the D gene is possibly TRBD1 (5 bases). Germline V gene data show CDR1 as SEHNR and CDR2 as FQNEAQ (reference sequence). Trimming pared 5 bases from V and 7 bases from J, leaving 17 bases between. CDR3 length: 14 residues. This CDR3 is CASSPTLDGAGYTF. CDR3 DNA sequence: TGTGCCAGCAGCCCGACACTGGATGGGGCTGGCTACACCTTC.

The chain is built from TRBV7-3 and TRBJ1-2, with 12 bases that match TRBD1. V was clipped by 5 bases and J by 7 bases; unmatched bases: 8. Per germline, CDR1 SGHTA and CDR2 FQGTGA. This CDR3 comprises 15 residues. The CDR3 coding sequence is TGTGCCAGCAGCAGGGGACAGGGGGCAGTTGGTGGCTACACCTTC. It yields the protein CASSRGQGAVGGYTF.

This chain joins TRBV25-1 and TRBJ2-5, with D uncertain. The germline V gene encodes CDR1 MGHDK and CDR2 SYGVNS. V was cut by 3 bases and J by 0 bases, with 11 bases left in between. The CDR3 has 15 residues. CDR3 DNA: TGTGCCAGCAGTGACGACAAGATGTACCAAGAGACCCAGTACTTC. Translating gives CASSDDKMYQETQYF.

The gene calls are TRBV2 and TRBJ2-1, with D perhaps matching TRBD2 (6 bases). The CDR3 covers 15 residues. The germline gives CDR1 SNHLY, CDR2 FYNNEI. Trimming cost V 8 bases and J 5 bases, with 19 bases left between them. DNA of the CDR3: TGTGCCAGCGGGGGACTCTTGGCACTTGACAATGAGCAGTTCTTC. Its protein product is CASGGLLALDNEQFF. The full variable domain, its missing parts supplied by reference TRBV2 and TRBJ2-1, is EPEVTQTPSHQVTQMGQEVILRCVPISNHLYFYWYRQILGQKVEFLVSFYNNEISEKSEIFDDQFSVERPDGSNFTLKIRSTKLEDSAMYFCASGGLLALDNEQFFGPGTRLTVL.

V gene TRBV11-3 combines with J gene TRBJ1-2; the match to TRBD1 covers 7 bases. The V gene end was trimmed by 5 bases and the J gene end by 1 base; junction bases not matched to a gene: 7. The CDR3 is 15 residues long. Germline lookup yields CDR1 SGHNT and CDR2 YENEEA. CDR3 loop: CASSRSGQLNYGYTF. The CDR3 DNA sequence: TGTGCCAGCAGCCGCTCGGGACAGCTTAACTATGGCTACACCTTC.

This clone showed up just once. V and J are TRBV27 and TRBJ1-1; no clear D gene. Germline V gene sequence: CDR1 MNHEY, CDR2 SMNVEV (reference sequence). V dropped 7 bases and J dropped 1 base, with 22 bases sitting between them. This CDR3 contains 17 residues. The CDR3 reads CASTSIFGRGANTEAFF. DNA for the CDR3: TGTGCCAGCACCTCTATCTTCGGACGGGGAGCGAACACTGAAGCTTTCTTT.

V usage is TRBV10-1 and J usage is TRBJ2-7, with a tentative D call TRBD1 (5 bases). V was pared by 4 bases and J by 6 bases, with 10 bases between. This CDR3 contains 12 residues. The germline CDR1 and CDR2 sequences are WNHNN and SYGVQD (reference sequence). This CDR3 is CASSGTMGEQYF. The DNA for the CDR3 is TGCGCCAGCAGTGGGACAATGGGCGAGCAGTACTTC.

The V and J genes are TRBV2 and TRBJ1-5; D uncertain. Per germline, CDR1 SNHLY and CDR2 FYNNEI. The CDR3 contains 15 residues. V was pared by 2 bases and J by 0 bases, with 8 bases between. The CDR3 protein is CASSEQENSNQPQHF. DNA for the CDR3: TGTGCCAGCAGTGAACAGGAAAATAGCAATCAGCCCCAGCATTTT. The whole variable domain, filled in from reference TRBV2 and TRBJ1-5, reads EPEVTQTPSHQVTQMGQEVILRCVPISNHLYFYWYRQILGQKVEFLVSFYNNEISEKSEIFDDQFSVERPDGSNFTLKIRSTKLEDSAMYFCASSEQENSNQPQHFGDGTRLSIL.

V and J are TRBV2 and TRBJ2-7; D gene uncertain. Trimming cost V 7 bases and J 4 bases, with 8 bases left between them. The CDR3 sequence is 11 residues long. The germline CDR1 and CDR2 sequences are SNHLY and FYNNEI. The DNA for the CDR3 is TGTGCCAGCAAGAGAGAGTACGAGCAGTACTTC. Amino acids: CASKREYEQYF.

The chain joins TRBV5-1 to TRBJ2-7; 9 bases match TRBD1. Germline V gene sequence: CDR1 SGHRS, CDR2 YFSETQ. Germline trimming cut 4 bases from V and 3 bases from J; bases unmatched to any gene: 11. The CDR3 sequence is 16 residues long. CDR3 loop: CASSPPRDRVDYEQYF. In nucleotides, the CDR3 is TGCGCCAGCAGCCCACCACGGGACAGGGTGGACTACGAGCAGTACTTC. Together with reference TRBV5-1 and TRBJ2-7, the CDR3 gives the full variable domain: KAGVTQTPRYLIKTRGQQVTLSCSPISGHRSVSWYQQTPGQGLQFLFEYFSETQRNKGNFPGRFSGRQFSNSRSEMNVSTLELGDSALYLCASSPPRDRVDYEQYFGPGTRLTVT.

This clone was seen just once. CDR3 nucleotides: TGTGCCAGTAGTAAACAGGGGGAAGTAAATGAAAAACTGTTTTTT. Protein: CASSKQGEVNEKLFF. The chain couples TRBV19 to TRBJ1-4; TRBD1 matches at 8 bases. The ends lost 4 bases at V and 5 bases at J; junction bases unmatched: 6. The germline CDR1 and CDR2 sequences are LNHDA and SQIVND (reference sequence). The CDR3 extends over 15 amino acids.

In regard to this clone: Distinct nucleotide sequences in the sample also encode this CDR3. This sequence joins TRBV6-6 and TRBJ2-7; TRBD1 agrees at 9 bases. The V gene end was trimmed by 5 bases and the J gene end by 4 bases; junction bases not matched to a gene: 0. The germline CDR1 and CDR2 sequences are MNHNY and SVGAGI (reference sequence). The CDR3 is made up of 12 amino acids. The CDR3, as DNA: TGTGCCAGCAGTGGGACAGGGTACGAGCAGTACTTC. Translating it yields CASSGTGYEQYF.

The V gene is TRBV28, the J gene TRBJ1-4, with TRBD1 matching 7 bases. The CDR3 spans 19 residues. Trimming at V came to 0 bases and at J to 7 bases, leaving 17 bases not matched to a gene. Germline assignment: CDR1 MDHEN and CDR2 SYDVKM. The CDR3 sequence: CASSLWWLTQGVQSEKLFF. The CDR3 DNA follows: TGTGCCAGCAGTTTATGGTGGCTAACCCAGGGGGTTCAGAGTGAAAAACTGTTTTTT.

The gene calls are TRBV6-6 and TRBJ2-1; D possibly corresponds to TRBD2 (5 bases). CDR1 and CDR2 (germline): MNHNY, SVGAGI (reference sequence). V gave up 6 bases and J gave up 13 bases, with 16 bases separating them. CDR3 length: 12 amino acids. This CDR3 is CASSPPGGSQFF. The CDR3 bases are TGTGCCAGCAGCCCTCCGGGCGGGTCCCAGTTCTTC.

This chain uses TRBV15 with TRBJ2-7, with 8 bases aligning to TRBD1. The V gene end was trimmed by 5 bases and the J gene end by 1 base; junction bases not matched to a gene: 13. Germline-derived CDR1 and CDR2 are LNHNV and YYDKDF (reference sequence). The CDR3 loop spans 17 amino acids. The CDR3 spells CATSQGTGYSTSYEQYF. The CDR3 region has the DNA TGTGCCACCAGCCAAGGGACAGGATATTCGACATCCTACGAGCAGTACTTC.